Listed here are 31 T cell receptor beta chains from one sample, sequenced in a study of cytomegalovirus exposure and HLA in healthy donors. Primers included in the PCR were 60 Vbeta and 13 Jbeta primers. Some clones are missing from TCRdb's copy, which holds only in-frame ones; the method was immunoSEQ multiplex PCR. The sample shows around 170,000 clones, 65% to 75% of them seen only once. The specimen sequenced was PBMCs. Receptors originate from a girl aged 5-17 years in good health and CMV-seronegative.

The V gene is TRBV19, the J gene TRBJ1-1; possibly TRBD1 for D (6 bases). Trimming took 4 bases from V and 1 from J, leaving 10 bases between them. Germline loops: CDR1 LNHDA, CDR2 SQIVND (reference sequence). The CDR3 extends over 14 amino acids. The CDR3 region is CASSTGVPNTEAFF. CDR3 bases: TGTGCCAGTAGTACAGGGGTACCGAACACTGAAGCTTTCTTT.

For this clone: Other DNA sequences in the sample encode the same CDR3. This chain uses TRBV5-1 with TRBJ2-3; 9 bases agree with TRBD2. The CDR3 is 14 residues long. CDR1 is SGHRS and CDR2 is YFSETQ in the germline V gene. V shed 7 bases and J 1 base; nucleotides not matched to a gene: 4. The CDR3 DNA is TGCGCCAGCGGATTAGCGGGGGGCACAGATACGCAGTATTTT. As protein: CASGLAGGTDTQYF. The entire variable domain, with the rest obtained from reference TRBV5-1 and TRBJ2-3, is as follows: KAGVTQTPRYLIKTRGQQVTLSCSPISGHRSVSWYQQTPGQGLQFLFEYFSETQRNKGNFPGRFSGRQFSNSRSEMNVSTLELGDSALYLCASGLAGGTDTQYFGPGTRLTVL.

This clone occurred a few times. J is TRBJ1-2 and V is TRBV27; TRBD1 matches 7 bases. The CDR3 consists of 13 residues. The ends lost 8 bases at V and 0 bases at J; junction bases unmatched: 3. Germline V gene lookup returns CDR1 MNHEY and CDR2 SMNVEV (reference sequence). As DNA, the CDR3 is TGTGCCAGCGGACAGGTAGCTAACTATGGCTACACCTTC. This codes for CASGQVANYGYTF.

The chain combines TRBV12-5 with TRBJ1-5; D uncertain. The CDR3 runs to 15 residues. Germline CDR1 reads LGHNT; CDR2 reads FRNRAP. V was cut by 1 base and J by 0 bases, with 7 bases left in between. Written as DNA, the CDR3 is TGTGCTAGTGGTTTGGGGTTCGGTAGCAATCAGCCCCAGCATTTT. Its protein is CASGLGFGSNQPQHF.

V usage is TRBV5-4 and J usage is TRBJ1-1, with D uncertain. Germline lookup yields CDR1 SGHNT and CDR2 YYREEE (reference sequence). This CDR3 has 16 amino acids. The V end was cut by 5 bases, the J end by 3 bases, with 20 bases between. CDR3: CASSRDPVGGYTEAFF. As DNA, the CDR3 is TGTGCCAGCAGTCGTGACCCAGTGGGAGGTTACACTGAAGCTTTCTTT.

The chain couples TRBV14 to TRBJ2-7; 8 bases map to TRBD1. V was clipped by 2 bases and J by 4 bases; unmatched bases: 7. The germline V gene has CDR1 SGHDN and CDR2 FVKESK. The CDR3 consists of 15 residues. The CDR3 nucleotides are TGTGCCAGCAGCCAATGGACAGGGAGGACTTACGAGCAGTACTTC. This codes for CASSQWTGRTYEQYF.

The V gene is TRBV27, the J gene TRBJ2-3, with 9 bases fitting TRBD2. V gave up 2 bases and J gave up 2 bases; unmatched junction bases: 5. The CDR3 length is 16 residues. Germline V gene data show CDR1 as MNHEY and CDR2 as SMNVEV (reference sequence). The CDR3 spells CASSLARGGFTDTQYF. Here the CDR3 DNA reads TGTGCCAGCAGTTTAGCGCGGGGGGGATTCACAGATACGCAGTATTTT.

V usage is TRBV5-6 and J usage is TRBJ2-5; the match to TRBD1 covers 7 bases. Germline V gene lookup returns CDR1 SGHDT and CDR2 YYEEEE. V lost 2 bases to trimming and J lost 0 bases; unmatched junction nucleotides: 13. CDR3 size: 18 residues. The CDR3 is CASSFPPLTGRHQETQYF. As DNA, the CDR3 is TGTGCCAGCAGCTTTCCACCATTGACAGGGCGCCACCAAGAGACCCAGTACTTC.

This chain uses TRBV18 with TRBJ2-6; tentatively, D is TRBD2 (5 bases). Trimming stripped 3 bases from V and 4 bases from J, with 7 bases between. Germline V gene data show CDR1 as KGHSH and CDR2 as LQKENI. The CDR3 is 14 amino acids. The CDR3 loop reads CASSPLAGANVLTF. DNA for the CDR3: TGTGCCAGCTCACCTCTAGCCGGGGCCAACGTCCTGACTTTC. Drawing the rest from reference TRBV18 and TRBJ2-6, the complete variable domain is NAGVMQNPRHLVRRRGQEARLRCSPMKGHSHVYWYRQLPEEGLKFMVYLQKENIIDESGMPKERFSAEFPKEGPSILRIQQVVRGDSAAYFCASSPLAGANVLTFGAGSRLTVL.

The V and J genes are TRBV6-1 and TRBJ1-1; D may be TRBD1 (6 bases). V gave up 5 bases and J gave up 7 bases, with 11 bases separating them. This CDR3 is built from 12 residues. Germline V lookup: CDR1 MNHNS, CDR2 SASEGT. DNA for the CDR3: TGTGCCAGCAGTAGGACAGAGAATGAAGCTTTCTTT. Translating it yields CASSRTENEAFF.

This chain joins TRBV5-6 and TRBJ1-5; 8 positions agree with TRBD1. The CDR3 runs to 14 residues. The V gene end was trimmed by 5 bases and the J gene end by 5 bases; junction bases not matched to a gene: 6. CDR1 is SGHDT, CDR2 YYEEEE, per germline. CDR3 DNA: TGTGCCAGCAGTTCCGGACAGGGTGATCAGCCCCAGCATTTT. Protein: CASSSGQGDQPQHF. The full variable domain, completed using reference TRBV5-6 and TRBJ1-5, is DAGVTQSPTHLIKTRGQQVTLRCSPKSGHDTVSWYQQALGQGPQFIFQYYEEEERQRGNFPDRFSGHQFPNYSSELNVNALLLGDSALYLCASSSGQGDQPQHFGDGTRLSIL.

The J gene is TRBJ1-5, the V gene TRBV5-1; D is possibly TRBD1 (6 bases). The CDR3 runs 14 residues. From germline, CDR1 is SGHRS and CDR2 YFSETQ. V was shortened by 4 bases and J by 9 bases, with 17 bases between the two germline ends. CDR3 sequence (DNA): TGCGCCAGCAGCGGGACACCAGGGGCCTGGCCCCAGCATTTT. It yields the protein CASSGTPGAWPQHF.

In this sample, this clone turned up once. This sequence joins TRBV27 and TRBJ2-7, with D perhaps TRBD1 (6 bases). Germline V gene sequence: CDR1 MNHEY, CDR2 SMNVEV (reference sequence). Trimming left V 2 bases short and J 5 bases short, with 13 bases between. This CDR3 region has 14 residues. The CDR3 nucleotides are TGTGCCAGCAGTTTAAAGGCAGGGGTAAACGAGCAGTACTTC. This codes for CASSLKAGVNEQYF.

The rearrangement joins TRBV27 to TRBJ1-4, with TRBD1 matching over 7 bases. The CDR3 is 15 residues long. The junction had 5 bases not matched to a gene; V was cut back by 6 bases and J by 1 base. Germline CDR1 and CDR2: MNHEY and SMNVEV (reference sequence). CDR3 region: CASRPNRGTNEKLFF. DNA for the CDR3: TGTGCCAGCAGACCTAACAGGGGAACTAATGAAAAACTGTTTTTT. The complete variable domain, with remaining parts taken from reference TRBV27 and TRBJ1-4, reads EAQVTQNPRYLITVTGKKLTVTCSQNMNHEYMSWYRQDPGLGLRQIYYSMNVEVTDKGDVPEGYKVSRKEKRNFPLILESPSPNQTSLYFCASRPNRGTNEKLFFGSGTQLSVL.

The chain is built from TRBV14 and TRBJ1-4, with D unclear. CDR3 length: 16 amino acids. Germline V lookup: CDR1 SGHDN, CDR2 FVKESK. V lost 0 bases to trimming and J lost 8 bases, with 16 bases between them. The CDR3 DNA is TGTGCCAGCAGCCAAGATTATGGGCTGTTTGGGGAAAAACTGTTTTTT. Translating gives CASSQDYGLFGEKLFF.

This chain connects TRBV15 to TRBJ1-1; D uncertain. Trimming stripped 6 bases from V and 1 base from J, with 9 bases between. The CDR3 has 13 residues. Germline CDR1 reads LNHNV; CDR2 reads YYDKDF (reference sequence). CDR3 bases: TGTGCCACCAGGCGACACACGAACACTGAAGCTTTCTTT. Translation: CATRRHTNTEAFF.

The V and J genes are TRBV5-3 and TRBJ1-2, with TRBD1 identical over 8 bases. TRBV5-3 is treated as an ORF (open reading frame) with a function not yet certain. The CDR3 has 13 residues. V shed 7 bases and J 5 bases; nucleotides not matched to a gene: 7. The CDR3 here is CARCQNRGYGYTF. CDR3 coding DNA: TGTGCCAGATGCCAAAACAGGGGGTATGGCTACACCTTC.

This clone was seen more than once but under ten times. The J gene is TRBJ2-7, the V gene TRBV6-1; D possibly corresponds to TRBD1 (5 bases). Germline V gene sequence: CDR1 MNHNS, CDR2 SASEGT. The CDR3 spans 14 residues. Trimming stripped 8 bases from V and 3 bases from J, with 17 bases between. CDR3 amino acids: CASHEADSLYEQYF. The CDR3, as DNA: TGTGCCAGCCATGAGGCCGACAGTCTCTACGAGCAGTACTTC.

CDR3 DNA sequence: TGCGCCAGCAGTGATAGTAGCTCCTACGAGCAGTACTTC. It encodes CASSDSSSYEQYF. The chain has TRBV10-1 and TRBJ2-7; no reliable D call. The CDR3 is 13 residues long. The V end lost 3 bases, the J end lost 0 bases, and 6 bases lay between the germline ends. Per germline, CDR1 WNHNN and CDR2 SYGVQD (reference sequence).

This sequence joins TRBV10-3 and TRBJ1-1; D is ambiguous. Trimming left V 7 bases short and J 1 base short, with 10 bases between. From germline, CDR1 is ENHRY and CDR2 SYGVKD. There are 13 residues in the CDR3. The CDR3 region is CAITNPQNTEAFF. In DNA form, the CDR3 reads TGTGCCATCACCAATCCACAGAACACTGAAGCTTTCTTT.

This chain uses TRBV5-1 with TRBJ1-2; perhaps TRBD1 as D (6 bases). In germline, CDR1 is SGHRS, CDR2 YFSETQ. Trimming cost V 4 bases and J 6 bases, with 13 bases left between them. This CDR3 comprises 13 residues. The CDR3 region is CASSTRGPDGYTF. The CDR3 DNA is TGCGCCAGCAGCACCAGGGGACCGGATGGCTACACCTTC.

This chain joins TRBV9 and TRBJ1-2; no reliable D call. Germline V CDR1 and CDR2: SGDLS, YYNGEE. V was clipped by 0 bases and J by 4 bases, with 16 bases between them. The CDR3 length is 16 residues. The CDR3 nucleotides read TGTGCCAGCAGCGTAGAGTCCGGGATTGTGGGCTATGGCTACACCTTC. This sequence encodes CASSVESGIVGYGYTF.

The chain joins TRBV6-5 to TRBJ1-5, with TRBD1 matching 7 bases. CDR1 MNHEY and CDR2 SVGAGI come from the germline V gene. The CDR3 extends over 14 amino acids. Germline trimming cut 8 bases from V and 4 bases from J; bases unmatched to any gene: 8. The DNA of the CDR3 is TGTGCCAGCGGCAGGGGGGCGAGAAATCAGCCCCAGCATTTT. It encodes CASGRGARNQPQHF.

This sequence joins TRBV19 and TRBJ1-1, with 10 bases identical to TRBD1. The CDR3 contains 12 residues. Looked up from germline, CDR1 is LNHDA and CDR2 is SQIVND (reference sequence). V was clipped by 6 bases and J by 10 bases; unmatched bases: 5. The CDR3 sequence: CASRSDRGVAFF. The CDR3 region has the DNA TGTGCCAGTAGGTCGGACAGGGGGGTAGCTTTCTTT.

This chain joins TRBV6-5 and TRBJ2-5, with TRBD1 matching 11 bases. The J call may be incorrect, as the DNA end agrees better with TRBJ2-7. This CDR3 contains 14 residues. Germline assignment: CDR1 MNHEY and CDR2 SVGAGI. This chain's CDR3 is CASSLGQGAYEQYF. CDR3 nucleotide sequence: TGTGCCAGCAGTTTGGGACAGGGGGCCTACGAGCAGTACTTC.

This chain joins TRBV7-9 and TRBJ1-1, with D unclear. Trimming left V 4 bases short and J 6 bases short, with 9 bases between. Germline V gene sequence: CDR1 SEHNR, CDR2 FQNEAQ (reference sequence). This CDR3 is built from 12 residues. CDR3: CASSWEGAEAFF. Here the CDR3 DNA reads TGTGCCAGCAGCTGGGAGGGAGCTGAAGCTTTCTTT.

In this sample, this clone turned up a few times. The genes are TRBV7-3 and TRBJ1-5; D gene uncertain. Germline V lookup: CDR1 SGHTA, CDR2 FQGTGA. This CDR3 is 13 amino acids long. V was clipped by 2 bases and J by 7 bases, with 9 bases between them. The CDR3 region is CASSLGEGQPQHF. The DNA of the CDR3 is TGTGCCAGCAGCTTAGGTGAGGGCCAGCCCCAGCATTTT. The whole variable domain, remainder taken from reference TRBV7-3 and TRBJ1-5, is GAGVSQTPSNKVTEKGKYVELRCDPISGHTALYWYRQSLGQGPEFLIYFQGTGAADDSGLPNDRFFAVRPEGSVSTLKIQRTERGDSAVYLCASSLGEGQPQHFGDGTRLSIL.

The chain joins TRBV7-9 to TRBJ2-1, with 10 bases fitting TRBD2. The CDR3 covers 17 residues. Losses at the gene ends were 5 bases for V and 8 bases for J; bases not matched to a gene: 15. CDR1 SEHNR and CDR2 FQNEAQ come from the germline V gene (reference sequence). As DNA, the CDR3 is TGTGCCAGCAGCCCTGCGAAGGGAGCGGGGGGGCAGGATGAGCAGTTCTTC. The encoded protein is CASSPAKGAGGQDEQFF.

The rearrangement uses TRBV29-1 and TRBJ1-2; D might be TRBD1 (5 bases). There are 12 residues in the CDR3. V lost 6 bases, J lost 2 bases, and 10 bases lay in between. Germline V gives CDR1 SQVTM, CDR2 ANQGSEA. The CDR3 DNA follows: TGCAGCGTGGGGGGACGGAACTATGGCTACACCTTC. Translated: CSVGGRNYGYTF.

This chain connects TRBV10-2 to TRBJ1-2, with TRBD1 matching over 7 bases. The CDR3 is 14 residues long. Germline V gene lookup returns CDR1 WSHSY and CDR2 SAAADI. The junction had 7 bases not matched to a gene; V was cut back by 5 bases and J by 4 bases. This chain's CDR3 is CASSPSGQTYGYTF. The CDR3 DNA reads TGCGCCAGCAGTCCATCGGGACAGACCTATGGCTACACCTTC.

The genes are TRBV7-9 and TRBJ1-4; D call uncertain. CDR3 size: 14 residues. Germline lookup yields CDR1 SEHNR and CDR2 FQNEAQ (reference sequence). Trimming took off 5 bases at V and 2 bases at J, with 9 bases between the two ends. CDR3 in DNA: TGTGCCAGCAGCCGCCTCGGGACTAATGAAAAACTGTTTTTT. It is translated as CASSRLGTNEKLFF. Together with reference TRBV7-9 and TRBJ1-4, the CDR3 gives the full variable domain: DTGVSQNPRHKITKRGQNVTFRCDPISEHNRLYWYRQTLGQGPEFLTYFQNEAQLEKSRLLSDRFSAERPKGSFSTLEIQRTEQGDSAMYLCASSRLGTNEKLFFGSGTQLSVL.